This T cell receptor (beta chain) appears in the sequencing data of a study of blood T cell repertoires in COVID-19. Study-level information: Acute and convalescent COVID-19 specimens originated in the United States, Italy and Spain. Sources were T cells, B-cell-depleted T cells, or PBMCs; the material itself was cDNA or gDNA.

V was trimmed by 5 bases and J by 5 bases, leaving 12 bases between them. The CDR3 totals 13 residues. In germline, CDR1 is LNHDA, CDR2 SQIVND (reference sequence). The age range of participants was about 18 to 100 years, with residence in some 25 US areas. Allocation to cohorts depended on clinical history reported by the participants. Only in-frame clones appear in the TCRdb table, and some are missing; sequencing was by immunoSEQ multiplex PCR. Of roughly 250,000 clones detected, roughly 87% appear once; the ten largest clones hold roughly 6%. The sample taken for sequencing was PBMCs or T cells enriched from blood (not recorded which). This sequence was found in a woman aged 25 to 39 with acute COVID-19. The rearrangement joins TRBV19 to TRBJ2-5, with D unresolved. The CDR3: CASSSLIWETQYF. Here the CDR3 DNA reads TGTGCCAGTAGTTCACTAATCTGGGAGACCCAGTACTTC.